The 26 T cell receptor beta chains presented below share a single source sample, sequenced in a study of cytomegalovirus exposure and HLA in healthy donors. The PCR used 60 Vbeta and 13 Jbeta primers. Some clones are missing from TCRdb's copy, which holds only in-frame ones; the method was immunoSEQ multiplex PCR. The sample holds approximately 180,000 clones, approximately 86% seen once. Sequenced: PBMCs. All receptors come from a woman aged 18-29 years in good health and CMV-seronegative.

J is TRBJ1-2 and V is TRBV7-3; 10 positions match TRBD1. The CDR3 length is 13 residues. Germline assignment: CDR1 SGHTA and CDR2 FQGTGA. The trim removed 3 bases at V and 8 bases at J, leaving 3 bases unmatched. CDR3 protein: CASSFDRGRGYTF. DNA of the CDR3: TGTGCCAGCAGCTTCGACAGGGGGCGCGGCTACACCTTC.

The chain employs TRBV7-6 and TRBJ2-3; 9 positions agree with TRBD2. V lost 5 bases, J lost 3 bases, and 6 bases stayed unmatched. CDR1 and CDR2 (germline): SGHVS, FNYEAQ. The CDR3 length is 15 residues. CDR3 in amino acids: CASSPAGGPTDTQYF. The CDR3 nucleotides are TGTGCCAGCAGCCCCGCGGGGGGGCCGACAGATACGCAGTATTTT.

The rearrangement uses TRBV30 and TRBJ1-3, with a tentative D call TRBD1 (6 bases). Germline V CDR1 and CDR2: GTSNPN, SVGIG (reference sequence). CDR3 length: 15 residues. Trimming stripped 3 bases from V and 0 bases from J, with 12 bases between. CDR3 protein: CAWSGQLISGNTIYF. CDR3 sequence (DNA): TGTGCCTGGAGCGGACAGTTGATCTCTGGAAACACCATATATTTT.

The chain links TRBV29-1 to TRBJ1-2; D is uncertain. CDR3 length: 11 amino acids. The germline V gene has CDR1 SQVTM and CDR2 ANQGSEA. Trimming took off 4 bases at V and 2 bases at J, with 5 bases between the two ends. This CDR3 reads CSVGENYGYTF. The CDR3 DNA reads TGCAGCGTTGGGGAGAACTATGGCTACACCTTC. The whole variable domain, filled in from reference TRBV29-1 and TRBJ1-2, reads SAVISQKPSRDICQRGTSLTIQCQVDSQVTMMFWYRQQPGQSLTLIATANQGSEATYESGFVIDKFPISRPNLTFSTLTVSNMSPEDSSIYLCSVGENYGYTFGSGTRLTVV.

The rearrangement joins TRBV9 to TRBJ2-1; 8 nucleotides match TRBD2. This CDR3 is 16 amino acids long. V lost 1 base to trimming and J lost 3 bases; unmatched junction nucleotides: 6. Germline CDR1 SGDLS, CDR2 YYNGEE. The DNA for the CDR3 is TGTGCCAGCAGCGTATCCGGGAGGGCCTTCTACAATGAGCAGTTCTTC. Protein sequence: CASSVSGRAFYNEQFF.

This clone was recorded once. This chain connects TRBV6-4 to TRBJ1-6; possibly TRBD1 for D (6 bases). The CDR3 is made up of 14 amino acids. Between the trimmed V and J ends, which lost 3 bases and 7 bases, there was a span of 10 bases. CDR1 MRHNA and CDR2 SNTAGT come from the germline V gene. The CDR3 DNA reads as TGTGCCAGCAGTGAGCGGGGGGCGAATTCACCCCTCCACTTT. Translation gives CASSERGANSPLHF.

This clone appeared once. The V call is TRBV9, the J call TRBJ2-3; D unresolved. CDR1 and CDR2 (germline): SGDLS, YYNGEE. The CDR3 is 13 amino acids. Deletions cut 2 bases from V and 4 bases from J, with 8 bases between. The CDR3 loop is CASSVPSSDTQYF. For the CDR3, the DNA is TGTGCCAGCAGCGTCCCCTCGTCAGATACGCAGTATTTT.

The V call is TRBV19, the J call TRBJ2-5; D may be TRBD1 (8 bases). The CDR3 has 15 residues. Germline CDR1 is LNHDA and CDR2 is SQIVND (reference sequence). The ends were cut back, 5 bases at V and 2 bases at J, with 15 bases in the middle. The CDR3 region has the DNA TGTGCCAGTAGTTGGGGGGGACAGGTACAAGAGACCCAGTACTTC. This codes for CASSWGGQVQETQYF.

On this clone: Other DNA sequences in this sample translate to the same CDR3. This chain joins TRBV30 and TRBJ2-7, with D unresolved. The V gene lost 0 bases and the J gene lost 4 bases, with 10 bases spanning the gap. Germline V CDR1 and CDR2: GTSNPN, SVGIG (reference sequence). This CDR3 is 13 amino acids long. The CDR3 DNA is TGTGCCTGGAGTGTAGGCACAGAATACGAGCAGTACTTC. This codes for CAWSVGTEYEQYF. Looking up the rest from reference TRBV30 and TRBJ2-7 gives the full variable domain: SQTIHQWPATLVQPVGSPLSLECTVEGTSNPNLYWYRQAAGRGLQLLFYSVGIGQISSEVPQNLSASRPQDRQFILSSKKLLLSDSGFYLCAWSVGTEYEQYFGPGTRLTVT.

V usage is TRBV7-2 and J usage is TRBJ2-7; 11 bases are a match to TRBD2. Per germline, CDR1 SGHTA and CDR2 FQGNSA. V lost 5 bases, J lost 4 bases, and 4 bases stayed unmatched. The CDR3 spans 14 residues. CDR3 DNA: TGTGCCAGCAGCCAGACTAGCGGGACGTACGAGCAGTACTTC. Translation: CASSQTSGTYEQYF. Full variable domain (rest looked up from reference TRBV7-2 and TRBJ2-7): GAGVSQSPSNKVTEKGKDVELRCDPISGHTALYWYRQSLGQGLEFLIYFQGNSAPDKSGLPSDRFSAERTGGSVSTLTIQRTQQEDSAVYLCASSQTSGTYEQYFGPGTRLTVT.

The chain carries TRBV7-9 and TRBJ2-7; TRBD2 matches at 10 bases. V shed 5 bases, J shed 4 bases, and the junction held 8 bases outside the gene matches. Germline CDR1 and CDR2: SEHNR and FQNEAQ (reference sequence). This CDR3 has 15 residues. CDR3 sequence: CASSPEGSGRYEQYF. The CDR3 DNA sequence: TGTGCCAGCAGCCCAGAGGGTAGCGGGAGGTACGAGCAGTACTTC.

The J gene is TRBJ2-7, the V gene TRBV5-4; 8 bases map to TRBD1. The CDR3 is 14 residues long. The ends lost 3 bases at V and 6 bases at J; junction bases unmatched: 8. Germline V gene data show CDR1 as SGHNT and CDR2 as YYREEE (reference sequence). The CDR3 nucleotides are TGTGCCAGCAGCTCAGAAAGGACAGGGCGCGAGCAGTACTTC. This encodes CASSSERTGREQYF.

The chain uses TRBV5-4 and TRBJ2-1; 9 bases match TRBD1. The CDR3 consists of 16 residues. V lost 2 bases and J lost 3; bases outside the gene matches: 6. The germline CDR1 and CDR2 sequences are SGHNT and YYREEE (reference sequence). CDR3 sequence (DNA): TGTGCCAGCAGCTTAGGACAGGGGCGGTTCTACAATGAGCAGTTCTTC. Its translation: CASSLGQGRFYNEQFF.

The chain has TRBV15 and TRBJ1-2; the D gene is possibly TRBD1 (6 bases). In germline, CDR1 is LNHNV, CDR2 YYDKDF (reference sequence). The CDR3 has 16 amino acids. V lost 5 bases, J lost 4 bases, and 20 bases lay in between. The CDR3 DNA sequence: TGTGCCACCAGCCCTGAGGGGGTTCGGGTTGCCTATGGCTACACCTTC. The encoded protein is CATSPEGVRVAYGYTF.

V usage is TRBV1 and J usage is TRBJ2-7; the table calls TRBD1, which could not be checked here. TRBV1 counts as a pseudogene. This CDR3 is built from 16 residues. The CDR3, as DNA: TGCACCAGCAGCCAAGAACCGGGGACAGCTGACTACGAGCAGTACTTC. Translation: CTSSQEPGTADYEQYF.

The J gene is TRBJ2-1, the V gene TRBV10-2; 10 positions match TRBD1. CDR3 length equals 13 residues. Germline loops: CDR1 WSHSY, CDR2 SAAADI. V lost 7 bases, J lost 7 bases, and 4 bases stayed unmatched. This CDR3 is CASIRDRGNEQFF. DNA of the CDR3: TGCGCCAGCATCCGGGACAGGGGAAATGAGCAGTTCTTC.

V and J are TRBV9 and TRBJ2-1, with D possibly being TRBD1 (5 bases). The CDR3 runs to 15 residues. Per germline, CDR1 SGDLS and CDR2 YYNGEE. Trimming removed 3 bases at V and 0 bases at J, with 10 bases between. The CDR3 here is CASSEGSFSYNEQFF. Here the CDR3 DNA reads TGTGCCAGCAGCGAGGGGTCTTTCTCCTACAATGAGCAGTTCTTC.

This chain connects TRBV13 to TRBJ2-7, with 7 bases lining up with TRBD2. Trimming at V came to 5 bases and at J to 0 bases, leaving 10 bases not matched to a gene. CDR3 length: 16 amino acids. Germline CDR1 reads PRHDT; CDR2 reads FYEKMQ (reference sequence). The CDR3 region is CASSAGWRGSSYEQYF. The CDR3, as DNA: TGTGCCAGCAGCGCCGGCTGGCGGGGGAGCTCCTACGAGCAGTACTTC.

Only a few counts were recorded for this clone. This sequence joins TRBV7-9 and TRBJ2-1, with a tentative D call TRBD1 (6 bases). Germline CDR1 and CDR2: SEHNR and FQNEAQ (reference sequence). CDR3 length: 18 residues. Deletions cut 0 bases from V and 0 bases from J, with 15 bases between. The CDR3 region is CASSLAPGTIISYNEQFF. In DNA, the CDR3 is TGTGCCAGCAGCTTAGCGCCCGGGACAATTATCTCCTACAATGAGCAGTTCTTC.

The CDR3 DNA sequence: TGTGCCAGCAGCCAGGGGGCACAGGGGGACAGCTACGAGCAGTACTTC. Amino acids: CASSQGAQGDSYEQYF. The chain links TRBV11-2 to TRBJ2-7; the match to TRBD1 covers 8 bases. Trimming cost V 5 bases and J 3 bases; bases outside gene matches: 12. The CDR3 is 16 amino acids. Germline assignment: CDR1 SGHAT and CDR2 FQNNGV.

The gene calls are TRBV4-2 and TRBJ2-3; 14 positions agree with TRBD2. With V trimmed by 2 bases and J by 4 bases, 5 bases remained unmatched. The CDR3 is 17 residues long. Per germline, CDR1 LGHNA and CDR2 YNFKEQ. The CDR3 reads CASSQTGTSGSSDTQYF. The CDR3 region has the DNA TGTGCCAGCAGCCAAACCGGGACTAGCGGGAGTTCAGATACGCAGTATTTT.

J is TRBJ2-2 and V is TRBV5-5, with D perhaps matching TRBD1 (5 bases). Germline loops: CDR1 SGHKS, CDR2 YYEKEE (reference sequence). This CDR3 region has 15 residues. Trimming removed 3 bases at V and 5 bases at J, with 14 bases between. The CDR3 DNA reads as TGTGCCAGCAGCTCCAGGGATCTACGGACCGGGGAGCTGTTTTTT. This codes for CASSSRDLRTGELFF.

This clone was detected only once. V gene TRBV5-1 combines with J gene TRBJ1-3, with 8 nucleotides matching TRBD1. V was pared by 4 bases and J by 2 bases, with 14 bases of the junction left unmatched. The germline CDR1 and CDR2 sequences are SGHRS and YFSETQ. The CDR3 totals 18 residues. CDR3 nucleotides: TGCGCCAGCAGCCCTTTGGTCCTTGGACAGGGTGCTGGAAACACCATATATTTT. It specifies CASSPLVLGQGAGNTIYF.

This clone was detected a few times. V usage is TRBV2 and J usage is TRBJ2-1; TRBD1 agrees at 10 bases. V lost 8 bases and J lost 3; bases outside the gene matches: 7. The germline V gene encodes CDR1 SNHLY and CDR2 FYNNEI. CDR3 length: 15 amino acids. CDR3 sequence (DNA): TGTGCCAGCGAAGAAGGACAGGGGGGCTACAATGAGCAGTTCTTC. Residues: CASEEGQGGYNEQFF.

This chain joins TRBV5-1 and TRBJ2-6; D not resolved. Germline CDR1 is SGHRS and CDR2 is YFSETQ. Between the trimmed V and J ends, which lost 5 bases and 4 bases, there was a span of 13 bases. The CDR3 covers 15 residues. Here the CDR3 DNA reads TGCGCCAGCAGATCTTCGCTTGCGGGGGCCAACGTCCTGACTTTC. Its protein product is CASRSSLAGANVLTF.

The chain couples TRBV29-1 to TRBJ1-1; 7 bases are a match to TRBD1. Germline CDR1 SQVTM, CDR2 ANQGSEA. This CDR3 contains 13 residues. Trimming took 6 bases from V and 6 from J; bases not matched to a gene: 10. CDR3 in DNA: TGCAGCGTCACGGGACAGACGGATGCTGAAGCTTTCTTT. Residues: CSVTGQTDAEAFF. The complete variable domain, with remaining parts taken from reference TRBV29-1 and TRBJ1-1, reads SAVISQKPSRDICQRGTSLTIQCQVDSQVTMMFWYRQQPGQSLTLIATANQGSEATYESGFVIDKFPISRPNLTFSTLTVSNMSPEDSSIYLCSVTGQTDAEAFFGQGTRLTVV.